This T cell receptor beta chain came from a study of blood T cell repertoires in COVID-19. Study-level background: Acute-phase and convalescent COVID-19 samples originated in the United States, Italy and Spain. Sample material is recorded as cDNA or gDNA derived from T cells, B-cell-depleted T cells, or PBMCs.

Trimming took 1 base from V and 5 from J; bases not matched to a gene: 4. Germline V gene lookup returns CDR1 SQVTM and CDR2 ANQGSEA. The CDR3 consists of 14 residues. As handled by the study authors: Amplification of reference gene primers provided the estimated nucleated cell counts. Profiled with immunoSEQ multiplex PCR; TCRdb holds only in-frame clones, not every one. The DNA gave D and trimming, while V, J and clone size come from that table. The top ten clones hold roughly 1.3% of a sample with approximately 300,000 clones, about four fifths of them seen once. The TCR was taken from a woman between 50 and 59 years old with acute or convalescent COVID-19. The chain has TRBV29-1 and TRBJ1-1; TRBD1 agrees at 10 bases. Material: peripheral blood. The CDR3 DNA reads as TGCAGCGTTGAAGTGGGGACAGGGGCAACTGAAGCTTTCTTT. Translating gives CSVEVGTGATEAFF.